Described below is a single TCR beta chain sequence and its context. Its antigen is as yet unknown. The germline V and J ends were trimmed by 0 bases and 8 bases, with 8 bases remaining between them. Germline CDR1 and CDR2: MGHDK and SYGVNS. The CDR3 length is 13 residues. This sample is part of a study of graft-versus-host responses after intestinal transplantation. As for the study in general: Tacrolimus and steroids were given for two to three years to all recipients after anti-thymocyte globulin induction.

Clones were sequenced by immunoSEQ multiplex PCR, and TCRdb holds only the in-frame ones, with some missing. The sample yields approximately 70,000 clones, 89% seen once. General study points: In recipient marrow, GvH clones were found, and some appeared first in ileum or blood.

The J gene is TRBJ2-1, the V gene TRBV25-1, with D unresolved. Material: unstimulated CD8+ T cells sorted from spleen or lymph node cells, obtained before intestinal transplant. This clonotype was obtained from a human donor who received an intestinal transplant. CDR3 amino acids: CASSEYIRDEQFF. In DNA, the CDR3 is TGTGCCAGCAGTGAATATATCCGGGATGAGCAGTTCTTC.